This T cell receptor (beta chain) was found in a study of cytomegalovirus exposure and HLA in healthy donors. There are 11 residues in the CDR3. Between the trimmed V and J ends, which lost 3 bases and 7 bases, there was a span of 6 bases. In germline, CDR1 is MDHEN, CDR2 SYDVKM. Concerning this clone: Its specificity is not known.

Points from the study as a whole: Roughly even sequencing depth across donors was the assumption behind the presence/absence analyses.

In the PCR, 60 Vbeta and 13 Jbeta primers were used. Method: immunoSEQ multiplex PCR; TCRdb's copy keeps in-frame clones and lacks some. The sample table includes 25,000 to 30,000 clones. The receptor comes from a man aged 25 to 40 in good health and CMV-seronegative. The chain carries TRBV28 and TRBJ2-5, with D hard to call. The sample was PBMCs. The CDR3 reads CASSFQRTQYF. CDR3 DNA: TGTGCCAGCAGTTTTCAGCGGACCCAGTACTTC. Complete variable domain (other parts from reference TRBV28 and TRBJ2-5): DVKVTQSSRYLVKRTGEKVFLECVQDMDHENMFWYRQDPGLGLRLIYFSYDVKMKEKGDIPEGYSVSREKKERFSLILESASTNQTSMYLCASSFQRTQYFGPGTRLLVL.